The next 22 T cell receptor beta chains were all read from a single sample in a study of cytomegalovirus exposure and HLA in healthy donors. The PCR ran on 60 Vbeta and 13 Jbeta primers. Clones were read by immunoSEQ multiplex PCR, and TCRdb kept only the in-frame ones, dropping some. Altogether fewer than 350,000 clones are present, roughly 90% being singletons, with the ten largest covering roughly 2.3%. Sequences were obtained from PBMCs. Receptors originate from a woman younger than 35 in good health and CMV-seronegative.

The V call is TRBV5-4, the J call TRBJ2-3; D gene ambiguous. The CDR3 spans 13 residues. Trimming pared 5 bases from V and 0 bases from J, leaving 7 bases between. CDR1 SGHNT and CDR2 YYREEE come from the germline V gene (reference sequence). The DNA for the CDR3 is TGTGCCAGCAGACTGAGGAGCACAGATACGCAGTATTTT. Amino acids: CASRLRSTDTQYF. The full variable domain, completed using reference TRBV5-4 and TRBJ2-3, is ETGVTQSPTHLIKTRGQQVTLRCSSQSGHNTVSWYQQALGQGPQFIFQYYREEENGRGNFPPRFSGLQFPNYSSELNVNALELDDSALYLCASRLRSTDTQYFGPGTRLTVL.

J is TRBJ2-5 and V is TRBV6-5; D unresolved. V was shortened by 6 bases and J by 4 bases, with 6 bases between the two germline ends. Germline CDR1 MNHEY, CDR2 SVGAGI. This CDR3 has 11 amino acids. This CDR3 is CASSQAETQYF. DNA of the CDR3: TGTGCCAGCAGCCAAGCAGAGACCCAGTACTTC.

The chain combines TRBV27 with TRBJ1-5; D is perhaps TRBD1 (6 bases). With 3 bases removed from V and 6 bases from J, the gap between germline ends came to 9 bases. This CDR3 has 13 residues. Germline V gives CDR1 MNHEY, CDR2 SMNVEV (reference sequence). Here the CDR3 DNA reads TGTGCCAGCAGTTTCCAGGGGAGTCAGCCCCAGCATTTT. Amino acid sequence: CASSFQGSQPQHF.

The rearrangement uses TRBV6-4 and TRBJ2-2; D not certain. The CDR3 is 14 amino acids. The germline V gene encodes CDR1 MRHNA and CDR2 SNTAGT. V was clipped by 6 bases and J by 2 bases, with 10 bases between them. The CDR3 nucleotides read TGTGCCAGCAGACATAGCCTTAACACCGGGGAGCTGTTTTTT. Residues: CASRHSLNTGELFF.

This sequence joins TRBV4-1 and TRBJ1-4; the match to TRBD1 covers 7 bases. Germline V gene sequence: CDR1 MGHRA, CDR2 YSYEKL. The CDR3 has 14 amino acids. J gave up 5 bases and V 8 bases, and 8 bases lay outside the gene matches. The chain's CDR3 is CASGRTGLNEKLFF. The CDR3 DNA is TGCGCCAGCGGACGGACAGGCCTGAATGAAAAACTGTTTTTT.

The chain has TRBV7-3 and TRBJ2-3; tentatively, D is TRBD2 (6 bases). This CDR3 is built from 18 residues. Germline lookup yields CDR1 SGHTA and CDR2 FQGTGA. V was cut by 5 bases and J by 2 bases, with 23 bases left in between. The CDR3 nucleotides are TGTGCCAGCAGCCAACTCGAAACCGGGACTGGAAACACAGATACGCAGTATTTT. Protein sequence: CASSQLETGTGNTDTQYF.

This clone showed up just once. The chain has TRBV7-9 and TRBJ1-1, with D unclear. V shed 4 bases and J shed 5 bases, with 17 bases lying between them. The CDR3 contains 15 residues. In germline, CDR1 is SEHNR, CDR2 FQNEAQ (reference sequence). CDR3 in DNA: TGTGCCAGCAGCTCTGGTGGTATCCGGGGAACTGAAGCTTTCTTT. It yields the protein CASSSGGIRGTEAFF.

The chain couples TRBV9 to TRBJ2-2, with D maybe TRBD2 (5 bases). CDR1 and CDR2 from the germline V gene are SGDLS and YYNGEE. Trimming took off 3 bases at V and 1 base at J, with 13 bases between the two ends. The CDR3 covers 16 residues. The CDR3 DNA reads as TGTGCCAGCAGCGATTCACCCGGACTGAACACCGGGGAGCTGTTTTTT. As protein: CASSDSPGLNTGELFF.

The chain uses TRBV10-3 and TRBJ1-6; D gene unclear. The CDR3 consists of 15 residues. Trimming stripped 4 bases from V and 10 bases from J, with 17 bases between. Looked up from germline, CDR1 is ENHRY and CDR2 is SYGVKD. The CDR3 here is CAISGEAVSRSPLHF. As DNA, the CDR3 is TGTGCCATCAGTGGAGAGGCCGTGTCGCGGTCACCCCTCCACTTT.

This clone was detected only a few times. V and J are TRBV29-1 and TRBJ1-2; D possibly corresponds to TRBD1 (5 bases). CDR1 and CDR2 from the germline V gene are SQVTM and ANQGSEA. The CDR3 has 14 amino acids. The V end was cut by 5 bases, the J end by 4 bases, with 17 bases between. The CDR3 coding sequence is TGCAGCGTTCCCCCCGGGGGGGAGGGCTATGGCTACACCTTC. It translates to CSVPPGGEGYGYTF.

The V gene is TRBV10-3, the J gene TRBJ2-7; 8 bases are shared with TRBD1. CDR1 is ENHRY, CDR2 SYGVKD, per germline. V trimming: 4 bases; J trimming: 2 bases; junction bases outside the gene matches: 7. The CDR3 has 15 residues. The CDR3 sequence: CAISVRGLPPYEQYF. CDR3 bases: TGTGCCATCAGTGTCAGGGGGCTCCCACCCTACGAGCAGTACTTC.

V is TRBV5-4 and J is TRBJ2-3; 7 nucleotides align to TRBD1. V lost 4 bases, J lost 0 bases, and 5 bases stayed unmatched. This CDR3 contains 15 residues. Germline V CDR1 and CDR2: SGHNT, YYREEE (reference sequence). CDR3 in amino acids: CASSPPGQSTDTQYF. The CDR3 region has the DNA TGTGCCAGCAGCCCCCCGGGACAGAGCACAGATACGCAGTATTTT.

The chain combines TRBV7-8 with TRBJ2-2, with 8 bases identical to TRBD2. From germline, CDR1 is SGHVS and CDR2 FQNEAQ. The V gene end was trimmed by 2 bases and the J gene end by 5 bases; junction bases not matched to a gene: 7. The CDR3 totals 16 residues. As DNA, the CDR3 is TGTGCCAGCAGCTTATTTAGCGGGGAGAGGACCGGGGAGCTGTTTTTT. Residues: CASSLFSGERTGELFF.

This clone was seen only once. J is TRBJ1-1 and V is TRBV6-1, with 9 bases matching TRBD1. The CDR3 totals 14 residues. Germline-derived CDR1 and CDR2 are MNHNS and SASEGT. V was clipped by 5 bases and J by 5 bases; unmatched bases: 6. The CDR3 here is CASSNTGGSTEAFF. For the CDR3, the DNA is TGTGCCAGCAGTAACACAGGGGGCAGTACTGAAGCTTTCTTT.

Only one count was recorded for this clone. The CDR3 nucleotides are TGCGCCAGCACCGGGACAGGGGGTCGCGGGGAGCTGTTTTTT. Amino acid sequence: CASTGTGGRGELFF. V usage is TRBV4-1 and J usage is TRBJ2-2; 11 bases align to TRBD1. Germline V gene lookup returns CDR1 MGHRA and CDR2 YSYEKL. Trimming at V came to 7 bases and at J to 7 bases, leaving 5 bases not matched to a gene. The CDR3 covers 14 residues.

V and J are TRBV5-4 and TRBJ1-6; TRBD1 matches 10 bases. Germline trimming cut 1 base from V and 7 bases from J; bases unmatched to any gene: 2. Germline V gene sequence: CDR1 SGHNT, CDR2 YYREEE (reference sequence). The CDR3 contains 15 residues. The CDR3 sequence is CASSLRTGGNSPLHF. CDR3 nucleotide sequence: TGTGCCAGCAGCTTGAGGACAGGGGGAAATTCACCCCTCCACTTT.

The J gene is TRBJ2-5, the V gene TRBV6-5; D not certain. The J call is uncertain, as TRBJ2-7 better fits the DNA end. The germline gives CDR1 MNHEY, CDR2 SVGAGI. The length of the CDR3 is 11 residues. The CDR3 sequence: CASSYSNEQYF. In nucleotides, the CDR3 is TGTGCCAGCAGTTATTCGAACGAGCAGTACTTC.

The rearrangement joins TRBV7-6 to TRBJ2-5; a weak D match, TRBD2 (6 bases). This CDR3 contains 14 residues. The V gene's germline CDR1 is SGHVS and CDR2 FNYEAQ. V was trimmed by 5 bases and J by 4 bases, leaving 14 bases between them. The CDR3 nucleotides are TGTGCCAGCAGCCCGGGGGTCGCGGGAGAGACCCAGTACTTC. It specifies CASSPGVAGETQYF.

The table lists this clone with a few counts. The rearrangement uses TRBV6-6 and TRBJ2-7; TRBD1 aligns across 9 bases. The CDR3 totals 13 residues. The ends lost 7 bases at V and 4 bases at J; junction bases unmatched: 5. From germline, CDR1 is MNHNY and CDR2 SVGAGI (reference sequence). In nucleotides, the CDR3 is TGTGCCAGCATAGGACAGGGGTATTACGAGCAGTACTTC. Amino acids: CASIGQGYYEQYF.

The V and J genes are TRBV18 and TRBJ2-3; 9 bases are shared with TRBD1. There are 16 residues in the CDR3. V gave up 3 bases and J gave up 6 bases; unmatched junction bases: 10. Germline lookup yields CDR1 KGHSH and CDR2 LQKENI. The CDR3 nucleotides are TGTGCCAGCTCACCCCCAGGACAGGGGCCCAGGGATACGCAGTATTTT. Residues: CASSPPGQGPRDTQYF.

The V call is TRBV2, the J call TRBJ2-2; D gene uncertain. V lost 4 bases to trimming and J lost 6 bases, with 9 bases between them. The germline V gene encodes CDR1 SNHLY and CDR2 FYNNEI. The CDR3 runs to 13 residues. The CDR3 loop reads CASSARVAGELFF. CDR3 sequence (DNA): TGTGCCAGCAGTGCCCGGGTGGCCGGGGAGCTGTTTTTT.

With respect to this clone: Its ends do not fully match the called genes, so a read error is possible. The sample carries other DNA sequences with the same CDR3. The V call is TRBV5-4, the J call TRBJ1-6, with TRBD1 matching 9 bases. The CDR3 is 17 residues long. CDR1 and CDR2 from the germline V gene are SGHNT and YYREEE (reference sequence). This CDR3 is CASSLAGQGTFNSPLHF. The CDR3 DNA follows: TGTGCCAGCAGCTTGGCGGGACAGGGTACGTTTAATTCCCCCCTCCACTTT.